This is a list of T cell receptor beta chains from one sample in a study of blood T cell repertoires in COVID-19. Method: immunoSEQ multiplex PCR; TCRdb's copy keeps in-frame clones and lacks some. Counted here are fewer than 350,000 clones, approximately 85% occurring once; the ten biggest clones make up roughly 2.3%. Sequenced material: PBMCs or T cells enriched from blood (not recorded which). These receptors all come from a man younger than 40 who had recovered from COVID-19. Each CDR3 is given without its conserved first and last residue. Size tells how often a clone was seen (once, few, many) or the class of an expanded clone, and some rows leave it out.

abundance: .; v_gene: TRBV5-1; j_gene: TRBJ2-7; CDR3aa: ASSRTGNYEQY
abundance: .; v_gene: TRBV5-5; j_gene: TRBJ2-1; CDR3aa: ASSLTGTSGGNEQF
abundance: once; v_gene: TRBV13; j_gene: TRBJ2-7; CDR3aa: ASSTYSYQYEQY
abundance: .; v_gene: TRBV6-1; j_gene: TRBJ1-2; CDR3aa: ASSEAGSGYGYT
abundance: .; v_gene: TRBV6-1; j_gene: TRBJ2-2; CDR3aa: ASSVATTAANTGELF
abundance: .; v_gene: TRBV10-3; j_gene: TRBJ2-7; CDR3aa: AISESGQGRHEQY
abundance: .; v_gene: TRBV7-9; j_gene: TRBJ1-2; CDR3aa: ASSLVVAEGYT
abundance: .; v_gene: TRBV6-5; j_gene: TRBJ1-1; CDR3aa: ASSLGVWNTEAF
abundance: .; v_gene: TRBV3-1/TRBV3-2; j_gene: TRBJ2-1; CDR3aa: ASSLLGGHEQF
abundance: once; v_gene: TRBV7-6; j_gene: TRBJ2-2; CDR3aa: ASTPRLAGAQNTGELF
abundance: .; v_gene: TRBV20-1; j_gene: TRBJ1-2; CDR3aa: SATTDYGYT
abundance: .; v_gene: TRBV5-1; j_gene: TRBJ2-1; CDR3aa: ASSLDGFNEQF
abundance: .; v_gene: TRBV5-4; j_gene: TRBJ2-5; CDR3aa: ASSLPGTGEETQY
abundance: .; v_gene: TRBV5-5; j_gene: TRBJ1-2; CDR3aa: ASSPGQDYGYT
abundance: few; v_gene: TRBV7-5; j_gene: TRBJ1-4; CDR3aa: ARSVPLDRGLANEKLF
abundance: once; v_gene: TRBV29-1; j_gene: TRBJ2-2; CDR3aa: SGGRADGGATGELF
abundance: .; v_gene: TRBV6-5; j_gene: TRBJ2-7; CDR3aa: ATGTGGAGVYEQY
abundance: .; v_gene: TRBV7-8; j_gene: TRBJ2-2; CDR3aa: ASSWRQGLVTGELF
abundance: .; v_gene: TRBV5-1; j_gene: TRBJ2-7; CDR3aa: ASSLGGQTAIEQY